This TCR beta chain was observed in a study of cytomegalovirus exposure and HLA in healthy donors (dated by TCRdb to the late 2010s). Concerning the study at large: The 666 repertoires of the first cohort and the 120 validation repertoires were produced on the same platform, according to a later analysis. The study aimed to test whether cataloging public T cell receptors could reveal signatures of past pathogen exposure. A separate validation cohort of 100 to 150 different subjects was used in addition to the approximately 670-subject first cohort. The study combined high-throughput TCR immunosequencing, statistical association of individual TCRs with disease status, and machine learning to predict cytomegalovirus infection status.

Donors formed part of the validation cohort, which comprised over a hundred subjects and was distinct from the first cohort of 666 subjects. The paper as a whole reports these results and caveats: A few of the identified cytomegalovirus-associated TCR beta chains were confirmed in vitro to be specific for cytomegalovirus antigens. Most TCR sequences were observed very rarely across donors, whereas some public TCRs were present in many individuals. According to the authors, the approach could potentially be generalized to other disease states and immunological phenotypes. The study gave a list of 150 to 200 TCR beta chains associated with cytomegalovirus. A later analysis lacked HLA typing for the validation cohort, so it scored co-occurrence in that cohort across all 110 or so repertoires. Subsequent analysis determined that TCRs grouped into clusters in the first cohort also showed a tendency toward co-occurrence across the approximately 120 validation repertoires, and approximately 94% of cluster scores exceeded 0. In both the original and validation cohorts, the classifier was reported to diagnose cytomegalovirus status with high specificity and sensitivity.

Library prep was done by the immunoSEQ multiplex PCR assay. Regarding the original processing steps: A statistical classification framework was built for diagnosing cytomegalovirus status from the catalog of TCR beta chain sequences. This is the immuneACCESS table as TCRdb keeps it, with only in-frame sequences that have V and J called. A part of the clones is gone; compared with another copy, unresolved V genes explain less than half, and the rest is unexplained. V and J calls and clone size are given by that table; D and trimming were obtained from the DNA. This sample is represented by roughly 150,000 clones; 89% of them were singletons. The ten biggest clones cover 4% to 5% of the sample. Note on this clone: Its antigen target is currently unknown. Per-base quality was not reported, and no clone a single base away is much larger than it.

The CDR3 starts with the cysteine, ends with the phenylalanine, and has 17 residues. The kept DNA is CDR3 alone, 51 bases in frame from the first base. Ends trimmed: V by 0 bases, J by 6 bases; bases unmatched to a gene: 3. For CDR1 and CDR2, the germline V gene lists MGHRA and YSYEKL. Here the chain combines TRBV4-1 and TRBJ2-3; a stretch of 16 junction bases matches TRBD2. Sequenced sample: PBMCs. The TCR comes from a man between 18 and 29 years old in good health and CMV-seropositive. The DNA is as follows: TGCGCCAGCAGCCAAGAGGGACTAGCGGGAGGGGCTGATACGCAGTATTTT. Its translation is CASSQEGLAGGADTQYF.